Below, one T cell receptor beta chain is given with its context. Its target is unknown. This sample stems from a study of response to subunit inactivated influenza vaccine. Findings of the study overall: The authors put forward the suggestion that each seasonal influenza vaccination may bring in only a limited number of new T cells.

CDR1 is DFQATT and CDR2 is SNEGSKA in the germline V gene (reference sequence). The CDR3 has 15 residues. V was pared by 4 bases and J by 6 bases, with 22 bases between. One entry per CDR3 protein, called by TCRdb with MiXCR from the RT-PCR reads. The table has approximately 530,000 distinct CDR3 sequences, approximately 7.8% seen once. The sample in question was PBMCs from blood, obtained approximately 25 months after vaccination. The clonotype comes from a man aged 50 to 75 who received an inactivated influenza vaccine. This chain uses TRBV20-1 with TRBJ2-7, with D uncertain. CDR3 sequence (DNA): TGCAGTGCTACGAAAACGGACCAATCATGGTCCGAGCAGTACTTC. Residues: CSATKTDQSWSEQYF.